The sequence of this T cell receptor (beta chain) was determined in a study of blood T cell repertoires in COVID-19. The wider study: Acute and convalescent COVID-19 samples came from the United States, Italy and Spain. T cells, B-cell-depleted T cells, or PBMCs provided the cDNA or gDNA that served as material.

This clone was counted a few times. Source study methods: Amplifying reference gene primers gave estimates of nucleated cell counts. Assay: immunoSEQ multiplex PCR; the TCRdb copy retains only in-frame clones and omits some. That table gives V, J and clone size, and the DNA gave D and trimming. The sample lists about 50,000 clones, 85% to 90% occurring once. Germline assignment: CDR1 SQVTM and CDR2 ANQGSEA. The CDR3 runs to 13 residues. V was clipped by 7 bases and J by 1 base, with 13 bases between them. The genes are TRBV29-1 and TRBJ1-1; D unclear. The source material was peripheral blood. The origin of this receptor is a man aged 80 or over with active or convalescent COVID-19. The CDR3 region has the DNA TGCAGCGGGGCGGGATACGCGAACACTGAAGCTTTCTTT. It translates to CSGAGYANTEAFF.